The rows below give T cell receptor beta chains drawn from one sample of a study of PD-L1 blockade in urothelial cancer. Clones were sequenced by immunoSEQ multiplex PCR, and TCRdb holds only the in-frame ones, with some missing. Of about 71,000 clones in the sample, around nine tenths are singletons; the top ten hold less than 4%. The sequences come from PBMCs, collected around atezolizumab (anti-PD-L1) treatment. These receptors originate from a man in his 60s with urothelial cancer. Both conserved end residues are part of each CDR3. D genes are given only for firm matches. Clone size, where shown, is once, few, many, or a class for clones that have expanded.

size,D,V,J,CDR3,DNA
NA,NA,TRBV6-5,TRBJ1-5,CASSYDGQLNQPQHF,TGTGCCAGCAGTTACGACGGACAGCTCAATCAGCCCCAGCATTTT
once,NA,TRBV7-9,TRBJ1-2,CASSLVAVMGGGGHYGYTF,TGTGCCAGCAGCTTAGTAGCGGTGATGGGGGGGGGCGGTCACTATGGCTACACCTTC
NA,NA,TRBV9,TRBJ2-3,CASSVASGDTQYF,TGTGCCAGCAGCGTAGCCAGCGGCGATACGCAGTATTTT
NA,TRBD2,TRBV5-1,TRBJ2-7,CASSSTAGGQGGQYF,TGCGCCAGCAGCTCAACAGCGGGAGGGCAAGGCGGGCAGTACTTC
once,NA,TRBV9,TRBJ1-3,CASSAGPSNGFGGNTIYF,TGTGCCAGCAGCGCAGGTCCCTCGAACGGCTTCGGTGGAAACACCATATATTTT
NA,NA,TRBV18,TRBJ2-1,CASSPPSSIGQFF,TGTGCCAGCTCACCACCATCAAGCATCGGGCAGTTCTTC
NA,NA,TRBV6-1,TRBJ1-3,CASSGFRHSGNTIYF,TGTGCCAGCAGTGGCTTCAGACACTCTGGAAACACCATATATTTT
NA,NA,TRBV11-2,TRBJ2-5,CASSLDRAETQYF,TGTGCCAGCAGCTTAGACAGGGCCGAGACCCAGTACTTC
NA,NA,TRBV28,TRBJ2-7,CASRPTSYEQYF,TGTGCCAGCAGACCGACTAGCTACGAGCAGTACTTC
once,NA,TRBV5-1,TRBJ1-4,CASSFYGTGEEKLFF,TGCGCCAGCAGCTTCTACGGGACTGGGGAGGAAAAACTGTTTTTT
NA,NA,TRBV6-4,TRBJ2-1,CASSDSSGSYNEQFF,TGTGCCAGCAGTGACTCTAGCGGCTCCTACAATGAGCAGTTCTTC
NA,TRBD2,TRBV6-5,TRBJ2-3,CASSSGERGVNTQYF,TGTGCCAGCAGTTCCGGCGAGCGGGGGGTGAATACGCAGTATTTT
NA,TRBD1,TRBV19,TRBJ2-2,CASSIRRQGNTGELFF,TGTGCCAGTAGTATCCGGAGACAGGGTAACACCGGGGAGCTGTTTTTT
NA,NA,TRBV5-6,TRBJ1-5,CASSQRGFSNQPQHF,TGTGCCAGCTCCCAGCGGGGGTTTAGCAATCAGCCCCAGCATTTT
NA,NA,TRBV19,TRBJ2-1,CASSRPWTDNEQFF,TGTGCCAGTAGCCGACCCTGGACAGACAATGAGCAGTTCTTC
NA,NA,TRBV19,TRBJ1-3,CASSIPGSRNTIYF,TGTGCCAGTAGTATACCCGGGAGTAGAAACACCATATATTTT
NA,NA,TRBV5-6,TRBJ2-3,CASSLSTGSTDTQYF,TGTGCCAGCAGCTTGTCTACAGGGAGCACAGATACGCAGTATTTT
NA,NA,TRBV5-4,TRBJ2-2,CASSSGGAGAWRGGELFF,TGTGCCAGCAGCTCTGGAGGGGCGGGGGCCTGGAGGGGCGGGGAGCTGTTTTTT
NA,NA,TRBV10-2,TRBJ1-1,CASKGGREDTEAFF,TGCGCCAGCAAGGGAGGCAGGGAGGACACTGAAGCTTTCTTT
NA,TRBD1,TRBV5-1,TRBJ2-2,CASSLALDRGTGELFF,TGCGCCAGCAGCTTGGCCTTGGACAGGGGCACCGGGGAGCTGTTTTTT
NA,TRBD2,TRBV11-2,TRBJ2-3,CASSPRLGLAGADTQYF,TGTGCCAGCAGCCCTCGACTGGGACTAGCGGGGGCAGATACGCAGTATTTT
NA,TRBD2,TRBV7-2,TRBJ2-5,CASSLVAGGPGETQYF,TGTGCCAGCAGCTTAGTAGCGGGAGGGCCGGGGGAGACCCAGTACTTC
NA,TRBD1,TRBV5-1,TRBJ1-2,CASSFRDRVGGYTF,TGCGCCAGCAGCTTCCGGGACAGGGTGGGAGGCTACACCTTC
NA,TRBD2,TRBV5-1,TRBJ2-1,CASSFGSSGGRSNEQFF,TGCGCCAGCAGCTTTGGGTCTAGCGGGGGCAGGAGTAATGAGCAGTTCTTC
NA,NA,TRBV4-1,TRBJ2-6,CASSQGPDSGANVLTF,TGCGCCAGCAGCCAAGGGCCAGACTCTGGGGCCAACGTCCTGACTTTC
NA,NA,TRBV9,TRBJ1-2,CASSVAPGGGYGYTF,TGTGCCAGCAGCGTAGCCCCTGGCGGGGGCTATGGCTACACCTTC
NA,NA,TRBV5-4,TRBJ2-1,CASSPLGGGTLREQFF,TGTGCCAGCAGCCCCCTTGGAGGAGGGACCCTAAGGGAGCAGTTCTTC
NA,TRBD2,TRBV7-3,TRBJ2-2,CASSFWLTSANTGELFF,TGTGCCAGCAGCTTTTGGTTAACTAGCGCGAACACCGGGGAGCTGTTTTTT
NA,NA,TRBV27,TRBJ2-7,CASSGPGYEQYF,TGTGCCAGCAGTGGTCCAGGGTACGAGCAGTACTTC
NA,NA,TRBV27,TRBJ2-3,CASSFIAGPAQDTQYF,TGTGCCAGCAGTTTCATCGCGGGGCCTGCACAAGATACGCAGTATTTT
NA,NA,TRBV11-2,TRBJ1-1,CASSPGQLMNTEAFF,TGTGCCAGCAGCCCAGGACAGCTCATGAACACTGAAGCTTTCTTT
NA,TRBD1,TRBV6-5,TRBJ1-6,CASSYVGTGREPLHF,TGTGCCAGCAGTTACGTTGGGACAGGGAGGGAACCCCTCCACTTT
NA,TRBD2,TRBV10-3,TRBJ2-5,CAIRVGGEETQYF,TGTGCCATCAGGGTGGGAGGGGAAGAGACCCAGTACTTC
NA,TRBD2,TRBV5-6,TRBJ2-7,CASSLLSSGNYEQYF,TGTGCCAGCAGCTTGTTGTCTAGCGGGAACTACGAGCAGTACTTC
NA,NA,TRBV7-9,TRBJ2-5,CASSLISETQYF,TGTGCCAGCAGCTTAATTAGCGAGACCCAGTACTTC
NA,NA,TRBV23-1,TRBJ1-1,CASSQQHESDTEAFF,TGCGCCAGCAGTCAGCAACATGAATCCGACACTGAAGCTTTCTTT
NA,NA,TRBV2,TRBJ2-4,CASTSVLGIAKNIQYF,TGTGCCAGCACCTCGGTGCTAGGAATAGCCAAAAACATTCAGTACTTC
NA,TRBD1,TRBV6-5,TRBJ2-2,CASRQGTVNTGELFF,TGTGCCAGCAGGCAGGGGACAGTCAACACCGGGGAGCTGTTTTTT
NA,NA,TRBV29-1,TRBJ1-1,CSVERQRGDTEAFF,TGCAGCGTTGAGAGGCAGCGAGGCGACACTGAAGCTTTCTTT
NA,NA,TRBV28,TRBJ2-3,CASSGGQRTDTQYF,TGTGCCAGCAGCGGGGGACAGAGAACAGATACGCAGTATTTT
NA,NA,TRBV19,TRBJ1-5,CASSIDRGQPQHF,TGTGCCAGTAGTATAGATCGTGGCCAGCCCCAGCATTTT
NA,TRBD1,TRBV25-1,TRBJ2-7,CASTWTGLSEQYF,TGTGCCAGCACTTGGACAGGGCTTTCCGAGCAGTACTTC
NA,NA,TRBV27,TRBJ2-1,CASSLRGDRGNEQFF,TGTGCCAGCAGTTTACGCGGGGACAGAGGCAATGAGCAGTTCTTC
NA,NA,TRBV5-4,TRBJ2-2,CASSEQSAGELFF,TGTGCCAGCAGCGAGCAATCTGCTGGGGAGCTGTTTTTT
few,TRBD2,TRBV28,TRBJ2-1,CASSFLGLALNEQFF,TGTGCCAGCAGTTTTTTGGGACTAGCTCTCAATGAGCAGTTCTTC
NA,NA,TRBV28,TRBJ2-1,CASSLTASSYNEQFF,TGTGCCAGCAGTTTGACAGCAAGCTCCTACAATGAGCAGTTCTTC
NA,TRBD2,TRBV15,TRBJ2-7,CATGRTSDSYEQYF,TGTGCCACCGGTCGGACTAGCGATTCCTACGAGCAGTACTTC
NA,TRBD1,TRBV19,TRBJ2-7,CASSLTGARSYEQYF,TGTGCCAGTAGTCTAACAGGGGCCCGATCCTACGAGCAGTACTTC
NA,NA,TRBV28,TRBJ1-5,CASRPPGDGAPQHF,TGTGCCAGCAGGCCCCCGGGGGATGGCGCGCCCCAGCATTTT
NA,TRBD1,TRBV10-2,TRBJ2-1,CASSSGQYNEQFF,TGCGCCAGCAGTTCGGGACAGTACAATGAGCAGTTCTTC
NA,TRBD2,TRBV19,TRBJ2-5,CASSTGGGFETQYF,TGTGCCAGTAGTACGGGGGGAGGGTTCGAGACCCAGTACTTC
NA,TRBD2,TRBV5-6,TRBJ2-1,CASSFLAGSSYNEQFF,TGTGCCAGCAGCTTTTTAGCGGGCAGCTCCTACAATGAGCAGTTCTTC
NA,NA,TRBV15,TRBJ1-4,CATSKQGAGTNEKLFF,TGTGCCACCAGCAAGCAGGGCGCCGGAACTAATGAAAAACTGTTTTTT
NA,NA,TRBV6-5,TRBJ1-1,CASSYRGVDTEAFF,TGTGCCAGCAGTTACCGGGGAGTGGACACTGAAGCTTTCTTT
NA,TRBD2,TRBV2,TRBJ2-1,CASCAAGGSYNEQFF,TGTGCCAGCTGCGCAGCGGGGGGATCCTACAATGAGCAGTTCTTC
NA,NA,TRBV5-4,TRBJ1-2,CASSLKAGHWGLGAGYTF,TGTGCCAGCAGCTTGAAAGCGGGACATTGGGGTCTTGGCGCTGGCTACACCTTC